The T cell receptor (beta chain) under discussion was sequenced for a study of long-term antiretroviral therapy in people with HIV. V shed 2 bases and J shed 3 bases, with 16 bases lying between them. CDR1 is SGHNT and CDR2 is YYREEE in the germline V gene (reference sequence). The CDR3 runs 16 residues. The assay used was immunoSEQ (version v3.0), run at survey level. Sequencing used immunoSEQ multiplex PCR; TCRdb keeps in-frame clones, though not all of them. The table lists under 35,000 clones, 94% of them singletons. The TCR comes from a woman aged 50 to 60 with HIV. V usage is TRBV5-4 and J usage is TRBJ2-3; D is possibly TRBD1 or TRBD2 (5 bases each). Material: unsorted PBMCs, obtained around 5.4 years after starting antiretroviral therapy. Here the CDR3 DNA reads TGTGCCAGCAGCTTTAAGAGGGTTGGGGGAACAGATACGCAGTATTTT. Residues: CASSFKRVGGTDTQYF.